These 4 T cell receptor beta chains originate from one sample sequenced in a study of OX40 agonist ivuxolimab in advanced cancers. TCRdb's table, derived via immunoSEQ multiplex PCR, lists solely in-frame clones and lacks some. Of under 150,000 clones listed, about nine tenths are singletons. The sample in question was CD4+ or CD8+ T cells sorted from blood, obtained in a trial of the OX40 agonist ivuxolimab. Receptor source: an adult with an advanced solid tumor such as melanoma, head and neck, liver or kidney cancer.

The chain employs TRBV19 and TRBJ2-1, with TRBD1 matching 7 bases. Losses at the gene ends were 5 bases for V and 5 bases for J; bases not matched to a gene: 12. The CDR3 runs 16 residues. CDR1 is LNHDA, CDR2 SQIVND, per germline (reference sequence). CDR3 region: CASSLPGQKGDNEQFF. CDR3 nucleotides: TGTGCCAGTAGTCTCCCGGGACAGAAGGGGGACAATGAGCAGTTCTTC.

This sequence joins TRBV5-8 and TRBJ2-7, with D perhaps TRBD1 (6 bases). The CDR3 runs to 15 residues. V lost 3 bases and J 0 bases, leaving 13 bases between the germline ends. The germline V gene encodes CDR1 SGHTS and CDR2 YDEGEE. This chain's CDR3 is CASSSRQVSSYEQYF. The CDR3, as DNA: TGTGCCAGCAGCTCCCGACAGGTTAGCTCCTACGAGCAGTACTTC.

This rearrangement joins TRBV7-2 to TRBJ1-5; D unresolved. V lost 6 bases, J lost 1 base, and 10 bases lay in between. CDR1 and CDR2 (germline): SGHTA, FQGNSA. The CDR3 is 14 residues long. DNA of the CDR3: TGTGCCAGCAGAGCGGGCACCAGCAATCAGCCCCAGCATTTT. Its translation: CASRAGTSNQPQHF.

The J gene is TRBJ1-4, the V gene TRBV18; 9 nucleotides match TRBD1. The CDR3 has 14 residues. From germline, CDR1 is KGHSH and CDR2 LQKENI. J was trimmed by 8 bases and V by 6 bases; bases with no gene match: 7. The CDR3 spells CASSTRQGDEKLFF. CDR3 DNA: TGTGCCAGCTCGACCAGACAGGGGGACGAAAAACTGTTTTTT.